The 27 T cell receptor beta chains in this list originate from one sample, sequenced in a study of cytomegalovirus exposure and HLA in healthy donors (dated by TCRdb to 2015 to 2018). Receptor libraries were prepared by the immunoSEQ multiplex PCR assay. For the multiplex PCR, a mixture combining 60 forward primers for TCR Vbeta segments and 13 reverse primers for TCR Jbeta segments was used. In its TCRdb copy, this immuneACCESS table keeps in-frame sequences only and misses some clones. Where compared with another copy, unresolved V genes explain less than half of these, and the others have no known cause. The record for this sample contains around 210,000 clones. The top ten hold around 1.1% of the sample. The sample comprised PBMCs. Receptor source: a girl aged 2-15 years in good health and CMV-seropositive.

The rearrangement joins TRBV5-1 to TRBJ2-2; 8 bases fit TRBD1. Germline V gives CDR1 SGHRS, CDR2 YFSETQ. Trimming took 3 bases from V and 6 from J; bases not matched to a gene: 10. The CDR3 loop spans 16 amino acids. As DNA, the CDR3 is TGCGCCAGCAGCTCAGGATTGGACAGGGTAGCCGGGGAGCTGTTTTTT. Translation gives CASSSGLDRVAGELFF.

The chain uses TRBV2 and TRBJ1-1; weak D call: TRBD1 (5 bases). Germline CDR1 SNHLY, CDR2 FYNNEI. The CDR3 loop spans 13 amino acids. The germline V and J ends were trimmed by 4 bases and 5 bases, with 11 bases remaining between them. Here the CDR3 DNA reads TGTGCCAGCAGTGGGGGAGGGGTAACTGAAGCTTTCTTT. The encoded protein is CASSGGGVTEAFF.

This rearrangement joins TRBV28 to TRBJ1-1; perhaps TRBD1 as D (6 bases). Germline CDR1 and CDR2: MDHEN and SYDVKM. V lost 7 bases to trimming and J lost 4 bases, with 19 bases between them. The CDR3 runs 15 residues. The CDR3 bases are TGTGCCAGCAACCCGGGGGGCGAGGGCGGCACTGAAGCTTTCTTT. This sequence encodes CASNPGGEGGTEAFF.

This chain uses TRBV29-1 with TRBJ2-7, with TRBD2 matching 10 bases. CDR3 length: 17 amino acids. V shed 0 bases and J 3 bases; nucleotides not matched to a gene: 11. The germline V gene has CDR1 SQVTM and CDR2 ANQGSEA. This CDR3 reads CSVEDRASGSPGYEQYF. As DNA, the CDR3 is TGCAGCGTTGAAGATCGGGCTAGCGGGAGTCCTGGCTACGAGCAGTACTTC.

The chain carries TRBV30 and TRBJ1-1; D remains ambiguous. The V and J ends lost 4 bases and 11 bases respectively, with 14 bases between them. The CDR3 runs to 11 residues. CDR1 GTSNPN and CDR2 SVGIG come from the germline V gene (reference sequence). The CDR3 is CAWTSLLYAFF. CDR3 nucleotide sequence: TGTGCCTGGACTTCCCTATTGTACGCTTTCTTT.

CDR3 residues: CASGEGARETQYF. CDR3 coding DNA: TGCGCCAGCGGCGAGGGGGCACGGGAGACCCAGTACTTC. The chain carries TRBV10-1 and TRBJ2-5; 7 bases are a match to TRBD1. CDR3 length: 13 amino acids. V lost 8 bases and J lost 5; bases outside the gene matches: 8. Germline V gives CDR1 WNHNN, CDR2 SYGVQD (reference sequence).

This chain links TRBV5-1 with TRBJ1-5; D might be TRBD1 (6 bases). V was clipped by 0 bases and J by 1 base, with 8 bases between them. The length of the CDR3 is 15 residues. Looked up from germline, CDR1 is SGHRS and CDR2 is YFSETQ. CDR3 sequence: CASSLGDKSNQPQHF. The DNA for the CDR3 is TGCGCCAGCAGCTTGGGGGACAAGAGCAATCAGCCCCAGCATTTT.

V gene TRBV5-4 combines with J gene TRBJ2-2, with TRBD1 matching over 8 bases. CDR1 and CDR2 (germline): SGHNT, YYREEE (reference sequence). The CDR3 is 15 residues long. J gave up 6 bases and V 4 bases, and 8 bases lay outside the gene matches. Here the CDR3 reads CASSGWTGQAGELFF. The CDR3 nucleotides are TGTGCCAGCAGCGGATGGACAGGGCAGGCCGGGGAGCTGTTTTTT.

The rearrangement links TRBV5-1 to TRBJ2-3; 10 bases are shared with TRBD2. With V trimmed by 2 bases and J by 5 bases, 8 bases remained unmatched. The V gene's germline CDR1 is SGHRS and CDR2 YFSETQ. This CDR3 spans 16 amino acids. CDR3 DNA sequence: TGCGCCAGCAGCTTTTTAGCGGGAGGTAGTGGAGATACGCAGTATTTT. Translated, it gives CASSFLAGGSGDTQYF.

This chain joins TRBV7-9 and TRBJ2-3; TRBD2 aligns across 13 bases. Per germline, CDR1 SEHNR and CDR2 FQNEAQ (reference sequence). The CDR3 has 19 amino acids. The V gene end was trimmed by 1 base and the J gene end by 2 bases; junction bases not matched to a gene: 9. CDR3 sequence (DNA): TGTGCCAGCAGCTTAGGAGGTGAGACTAGCGGGAGGCTCACAGATACGCAGTATTTT. It codes for CASSLGGETSGRLTDTQYF.

The V gene is TRBV4-2, the J gene TRBJ1-2; D gene uncertain. The CDR3 spans 13 residues. Trimming removed 0 bases from V and 2 bases from J, with 4 bases in between. Germline-derived CDR1 and CDR2 are LGHNA and YNFKEQ. The CDR3 loop is CASSQDRNYGYTF. The CDR3 bases are TGTGCCAGCAGCCAAGACAGAAACTATGGCTACACCTTC.

As for this clone: The germline gene is not matched at one end of the junction; a read error may be the cause. The rearrangement uses TRBV19 and TRBJ1-1; 7 bases map to TRBD1. CDR3 length: 15 amino acids. From germline, CDR1 is LNHDA and CDR2 SQIVND (reference sequence). The DNA of the CDR3 is TGTGCCAGTAGCTTGGCGGACAGGACGAACACTGGAGCTTTCTTT. It yields the protein CASSLADRTNTGAFF.

The chain recombines TRBV25-1 with TRBJ1-4, with a weak D call TRBD1 (5 bases). This CDR3 comprises 15 residues. Trimming took 2 bases from V and 7 from J, leaving 14 bases between them. Per the germline V gene, CDR1 is MGHDK and CDR2 is SYGVNS. Written as DNA, the CDR3 is TGTGCCAGCAGTGAACCAGGGAGGCAAGGTGAAAAACTGTTTTTT. Amino acid sequence: CASSEPGRQGEKLFF.

V and J are TRBV27 and TRBJ2-7; D may be TRBD2 (6 bases). The CDR3 runs to 18 residues. Trimming removed 1 base at V and 2 bases at J, with 21 bases between. The V gene's germline CDR1 is MNHEY and CDR2 SMNVEV (reference sequence). The CDR3: CASSLYWTNSGLPYEQYF. The CDR3 nucleotides are TGTGCCAGCAGTTTATATTGGACCAATAGCGGACTCCCCTACGAGCAGTACTTC.

The V call is TRBV7-7, the J call TRBJ2-3; 7 nucleotides align to TRBD1. The CDR3 sequence is 15 residues long. The V gene end was trimmed by 5 bases and the J gene end by 0 bases; junction bases not matched to a gene: 5. Germline CDR1 and CDR2: SSHAT and FNYEAQ (reference sequence). The DNA for the CDR3 is TGTGCCAGCAGCCGCGGACAGGATAGCACAGATACGCAGTATTTT. Translating gives CASSRGQDSTDTQYF.

This rearrangement joins TRBV6-1 to TRBJ2-1; 12 nucleotides line up with TRBD2. Trimming at V came to 1 base and at J to 8 bases, leaving 3 bases not matched to a gene. Germline values: CDR1 MNHNS, CDR2 SASEGT. CDR3 length equals 15 residues. The CDR3 region has the DNA TGTGCCAGCAGTGAAGGGACTAGCGGGAAATATGAGCAGTTCTTC. Translated, it gives CASSEGTSGKYEQFF.

This rearrangement joins TRBV5-1 to TRBJ2-7; 8 bases agree with TRBD1. Germline values: CDR1 SGHRS, CDR2 YFSETQ. J was trimmed by 3 bases and V by 4 bases; bases with no gene match: 9. CDR3 length: 15 residues. CDR3 sequence: CASSPQGTGYYEQYF. In DNA form, the CDR3 reads TGCGCCAGCAGCCCGCAAGGGACAGGTTACTACGAGCAGTACTTC. Variable domain in full (rest from reference TRBV5-1 and TRBJ2-7): KAGVTQTPRYLIKTRGQQVTLSCSPISGHRSVSWYQQTPGQGLQFLFEYFSETQRNKGNFPGRFSGRQFSNSRSEMNVSTLELGDSALYLCASSPQGTGYYEQYFGPGTRLTVT.

The chain is built from TRBV5-4 and TRBJ2-3; 8 bases match TRBD2. This CDR3 contains 15 residues. Unmatched junction bases numbered 4, after V lost 4 bases and J lost 0 bases. Germline CDR1 and CDR2: SGHNT and YYREEE (reference sequence). DNA for the CDR3: TGTGCCAGCAGCCTTACTAGCGGCAGCACAGATACGCAGTATTTT. This codes for CASSLTSGSTDTQYF.

The CDR3 bases are TGTGCCAGCAGCGACTCTCGGGATAATCGCAATGAGCAGTTCTTC. Translated, it gives CASSDSRDNRNEQFF. The J gene is TRBJ2-1, the V gene TRBV6-1; a weak D match, TRBD2 (5 bases). Germline values: CDR1 MNHNS, CDR2 SASEGT. CDR3 length: 15 amino acids. Trimming pared 6 bases from V and 6 bases from J, leaving 18 bases between.

The rearrangement links TRBV11-3 to TRBJ2-3, with a possible D match to TRBD2 (5 bases). CDR1 and CDR2 (germline): SGHNT, YENEEA. V was pared by 4 bases and J by 0 bases, with 20 bases between. The CDR3 covers 18 residues. The CDR3 bases are TGTGCCAGCAGCTCAACACGTTTCCGGGAATCTAGCACAGATACGCAGTATTTT. Its translation: CASSSTRFRESSTDTQYF.

This chain links TRBV7-2 with TRBJ2-2; D gene unclear. This CDR3 comprises 14 residues. Trimming cost V 1 base and J 7 bases, with 10 bases left between them. The V gene's germline CDR1 is SGHTA and CDR2 FQGNSA. This CDR3 reads CASSLDELIGELFF. The CDR3 DNA is TGTGCCAGCAGCTTAGATGAGTTAATCGGGGAGCTGTTTTTT.

The chain has TRBV6-4 and TRBJ1-2, with D possibly being TRBD1 (5 bases). Germline values: CDR1 MRHNA, CDR2 SNTAGT. The CDR3 loop spans 13 amino acids. Trimming stripped 5 bases from V and 5 bases from J, with 12 bases between. In nucleotides, the CDR3 is TGTGCCAGCAGTAGAACAGGATTTTATGGCTACACCTTC. Its protein product is CASSRTGFYGYTF.

The V and J genes are TRBV6-5 and TRBJ2-7; D is ambiguous. The germline V gene has CDR1 MNHEY and CDR2 SVGAGI. CDR3 length equals 13 residues. The ends were cut back, 5 bases at V and 4 bases at J, with 12 bases in the middle. CDR3 sequence: CASSPRLEYEQYF. CDR3 sequence (DNA): TGTGCCAGCAGTCCCCGACTTGAGTACGAGCAGTACTTC.

This chain uses TRBV5-6 with TRBJ2-3; TRBD2 agrees at 8 bases. This CDR3 is built from 17 residues. V was pared by 1 base and J by 0 bases, with 7 bases of the junction left unmatched. CDR1 is SGHDT and CDR2 is YYEEEE in the germline V gene. CDR3 in amino acids: CASSLWGTRGSTDTQYF. CDR3 DNA sequence: TGTGCCAGCAGCTTGTGGGGGACTAGAGGTAGCACAGATACGCAGTATTTT.

Points on this clone: A read error may produce the germline difference seen at one junction end. The sample contains more than one DNA sequence encoding this CDR3. J is TRBJ2-7 and V is TRBV27, with 9 nucleotides matching TRBD2. CDR1 is MNHEY and CDR2 is SMNVEV in the germline V gene (reference sequence). The CDR3 is made up of 14 amino acids. In DNA, the CDR3 is TGTGCCAGCAGTTTAGCGGGAGGGCCCTACGAGCAGTATTTC. Protein sequence: CASSLAGGPYEQYF.

This chain connects TRBV5-4 to TRBJ1-6; unclear D gene. From germline, CDR1 is SGHNT and CDR2 YYREEE (reference sequence). The CDR3 is made up of 14 amino acids. Trimming took 3 bases from V and 10 from J, leaving 14 bases between them. The CDR3 here is CASSYDPGGSPLHF. CDR3 nucleotides: TGTGCCAGCAGCTATGACCCGGGAGGCTCACCCCTCCACTTT.

CDR3 DNA: TGTGCCAGCAGCGGACTTCTTTTCTCCTACGAGCAGTACTTC. It translates to CASSGLLFSYEQYF. The genes are TRBV6-1 and TRBJ2-7; maybe TRBD2 (5 bases). V shed 6 bases and J shed 0 bases, with 12 bases lying between them. The germline gives CDR1 MNHNS, CDR2 SASEGT. The CDR3 loop spans 14 amino acids.